Shown below are 32 T cell receptor beta chains from a single sample sequenced in a study of T cell repertoires in cytomegalovirus infection. Antigens of these TCRs are unknown. TCRdb itself ran the reads through MiXCR, one entry per CDR3 protein. This sample has some 800,000 distinct CDR3 sequences; almost 30% occur once, and the top ten carry about an eighth. The sequences come from cultured CD8+ T cells from PBMCs, collected from culture after CMV antigen stimulation. The receptors here all came from a human donor in good health (CMV status not recorded). Some clones in this sample may be carry-over from other donors' samples.

The chain joins TRBV4-1 to TRBJ1-1, with unresolved D. The CDR3 extends over 14 amino acids. Trimming removed 0 bases from V and 6 bases from J, with 11 bases in between. Germline CDR1 and CDR2: MGHRA and YSYEKL. CDR3 residues: CASSQDWGAAEAFF. The CDR3 bases are TGCGCCAGCAGCCAAGATTGGGGTGCGGCTGAAGCTTTCTTT.

This clonotype has a handful of counts. This chain uses TRBV10-3 with TRBJ1-2, with D possibly TRBD1 on 5 matching bases. CDR1 and CDR2 from the germline V gene are ENHRY and SYGVKD. There are 12 residues in the CDR3. V was trimmed by 6 bases and J by 3 bases, leaving 8 bases between them. CDR3 protein: CAISETDYGYTF. CDR3 nucleotides: TGTGCCATCAGCGAGACAGACTATGGCTACACCTTC.

There are many counts of this clonotype. The rearrangement joins TRBV11-3 to TRBJ2-2; possible D gene TRBD2, 7 bases. The V end lost 5 bases, the J end lost 4 bases, and 17 bases lay between the germline ends. This CDR3 contains 16 residues. CDR1 SGHNT and CDR2 YENEEA come from the germline V gene. CDR3 residues: CASSPYGGPGTGELFF. The CDR3 DNA reads TGTGCCAGCAGCCCATACGGGGGGCCGGGCACCGGGGAGCTGTTTTTT.

This sequence joins TRBV14 and TRBJ2-1; D may be TRBD1 or TRBD2 (5 bases each). With 0 bases removed from V and 7 bases from J, the gap between germline ends came to 13 bases. The CDR3 is made up of 15 amino acids. Germline V gene data show CDR1 as SGHDN and CDR2 as FVKESK. Here the CDR3 reads CASSQDKRGWNEQFF. Here the CDR3 DNA reads TGTGCCAGCAGCCAAGATAAGAGGGGCTGGAATGAGCAGTTCTTC.

The chain links TRBV5-1 to TRBJ2-1, with D unclear. Trimming removed 0 bases at V and 0 bases at J, with 10 bases between. The germline CDR1 and CDR2 sequences are SGHRS and YFSETQ. This CDR3 contains 16 residues. In DNA form, the CDR3 reads TGCGCCAGCAGCTTGGAGTGGCGGAGCTCCTACAATGAGCAGTTCTTC. Translated, it gives CASSLEWRSSYNEQFF.

A few counts support this clonotype. The V call is TRBV4-1, the J call TRBJ2-7; TRBD1 matches at 8 bases. Germline V CDR1 and CDR2: MGHRA, YSYEKL. The CDR3 covers 15 residues. CDR3 sequence reads: CASSQDRTGFNEQYV. The CDR3 DNA sequence: TGTGCCAGCAGCCAAGATCGGACAGGGTTTAACGAGCAGTACGTC.

Ten or more counts support this clonotype. This chain connects TRBV7-9 to TRBJ1-4, with D unresolved. Germline V gives CDR1 SEHNR, CDR2 FQNEAQ (reference sequence). With 6 bases removed from V and 4 bases from J, the gap between germline ends came to 9 bases. The CDR3 sequence is 13 residues long. The CDR3 spells CASRTPGNEKLFF. CDR3 in DNA: TGTGCCAGCAGGACCCCCGGTAATGAAAAACTGTTTTTT.

This clonotype was counted many times. The chain carries TRBV7-8 and TRBJ2-7; 8 bases align to TRBD1. Per germline, CDR1 SGHVS and CDR2 FQNEAQ. The CDR3 has 13 amino acids. With V trimmed by 6 bases and J by 7 bases, 8 bases remained unmatched. The CDR3 sequence is CASSNQGAQEQYF. As DNA, the CDR3 is TGTGCCAGCAGTAATCAGGGGGCGCAGGAGCAGTACTTC.

This clonotype was observed a handful of times. The genes are TRBV12-3 or TRBV12-4 and TRBJ2-5; D unresolved. The germline V and J ends were trimmed by 6 bases and 5 bases, with 10 bases remaining between them. The CDR3 sequence is 12 residues long. This chain's CDR3 is CASRTTAETQYF. In DNA form, the CDR3 reads TGTGCCAGCAGAACGACGGCCGAGACCCAGTACTTC.

The J gene is TRBJ2-3, the V gene TRBV7-6, with D perhaps TRBD2 (6 bases). V was pared by 7 bases and J by 7 bases, with 18 bases between. The length of the CDR3 is 14 residues. Germline lookup yields CDR1 SGHVS and CDR2 FNYEAQ. CDR3 residues: CASTTGGQRNTQYF. In DNA form, the CDR3 reads TGTGCCAGCACCACCGGGGGTCAGCGAAATACGCAGTATTTT.

CDR3 sequence (DNA): TGTGCCAGCAGTTTGAAACAGCCAAACACCGGGGAGCTGTTTTTT. Translation gives CASSLKQPNTGELFF. J is TRBJ2-2 and V is TRBV12-3 or TRBV12-4; D is undetermined. The CDR3 spans 15 residues. The V end was cut by 3 bases, the J end by 2 bases, with 10 bases between.

This chain links TRBV24-1 with TRBJ2-1, with D perhaps given as TRBD1 or TRBD2 (6 bases each). Per germline, CDR1 KGHDR and CDR2 SFDVKD. With 9 bases removed from V and 0 bases from J, the gap between germline ends came to 20 bases. This CDR3 comprises 17 residues. For the CDR3, the DNA is TGTGCCACCTCGAGGGGGGCAGTGGGTAGCTCCTACAATGAGCAGTTCTTC. Translated: CATSRGAVGSSYNEQFF.

At least ten counts were recorded for this clonotype. The chain is built from TRBV7-2 and TRBJ2-2, with TRBD2 matching over 10 bases. Germline values: CDR1 SGHTA, CDR2 FQGNSA. This CDR3 region has 14 residues. J gave up 6 bases and V 5 bases, and 3 bases lay outside the gene matches. CDR3 DNA: TGTGCCAGCAGCCCAGCGGGGGGGGCCGGGGAGCTGTTTTTT. It yields the protein CASSPAGGAGELFF.

V is TRBV6-2 or TRBV6-3 and J is TRBJ1-5; D is unclear. V lost 8 bases, J lost 6 bases, and 11 bases lay in between. The CDR3 sequence is 12 residues long. Germline-derived CDR1 and CDR2 are MNHEY and SVGEGT. In DNA form, the CDR3 reads TGTGCCAGCGGTTTTGGGTTTCAGCCCCAGCATTTT. As protein: CASGFGFQPQHF.

With respect to this clonotype: Germline and junction disagree at one end, which may indicate a read error. J is TRBJ2-5 and V is TRBV7-7; the D gene is possibly TRBD2 (6 bases). The CDR3 is 16 amino acids. Looked up from germline, CDR1 is SSHAT and CDR2 is FNYEAQ (reference sequence). This CDR3 is CASSLATGEDQGTQYF. For the CDR3, the DNA is TGTGCTAGCAGCTTAGCAACGGGGGAAGACCAAGGGACCCAGTACTTC.

V usage is TRBV29-1 and J usage is TRBJ2-3; no clear D. The V end lost 3 bases, the J end lost 5 bases, and 12 bases lay between the germline ends. Germline CDR1 reads SQVTM; CDR2 reads ANQGSEA. This CDR3 region has 13 residues. The CDR3 region is CSVDRLVGDTQYF. The CDR3 DNA reads as TGCAGCGTTGACCGGCTGGTAGGAGATACGCAGTATTTT.

This clonotype has a count of ten or more. This rearrangement joins TRBV7-8 to TRBJ2-1, with TRBD2 matching 9 bases. With 1 base clipped from V and 0 bases from J, the junction kept 7 bases outside the gene matches. The CDR3 is 18 residues long. Germline CDR1 SGHVS, CDR2 FQNEAQ. Here the CDR3 reads CASSLGASGESSYNEQFF. The DNA of the CDR3 is TGTGCCAGCAGCTTAGGTGCTAGCGGGGAAAGCTCCTACAATGAGCAGTTCTTC.

The chain employs TRBV7-9 and TRBJ2-2; D gene uncertain. Germline V lookup: CDR1 SEHNR, CDR2 FQNEAQ (reference sequence). The CDR3 is made up of 14 amino acids. V gave up 11 bases and J gave up 1 base, with 14 bases separating them. CDR3 sequence: CAGTSMRNTGELFF. DNA of the CDR3: TGTGCCGGAACTTCTATGCGGAACACCGGGGAGCTGTTTTTT. Combining the CDR3 with reference TRBV7-9 and TRBJ2-2 gives the whole variable domain DTGVSQNPRHKITKRGQNVTFRCDPISEHNRLYWYRQTLGQGPEFLTYFQNEAQLEKSRLLSDRFSAERPKGSFSTLEIQRTEQGDSAMYLCAGTSMRNTGELFFGEGSRLTVL.

This chain links TRBV6-2 or TRBV6-3 with TRBJ2-3; no clear D gene. This CDR3 spans 15 amino acids. Between the trimmed V and J ends, which lost 6 bases and 0 bases, there was a span of 13 bases. The germline V gene encodes CDR1 MNHEY and CDR2 SVGEGT. CDR3 bases: TGTGCCAGCAGAGACCCCGGGTCTAGCACAGATACGCAGTATTTT. It translates to CASRDPGSSTDTQYF.

The chain recombines TRBV9 with TRBJ1-4; D is uncertain. This CDR3 is built from 15 residues. V was cut by 4 bases and J by 0 bases, with 10 bases left in between. Looked up from germline, CDR1 is SGDLS and CDR2 is YYNGEE. Here the CDR3 reads CASSPHEATNEKLFF. As DNA, the CDR3 is TGTGCCAGCAGCCCTCACGAAGCAACTAATGAAAAACTGTTTTTT.

Written as DNA, the CDR3 is TGTGCCAGCAGTTTCTCGGGGGGCCCAGCCAAAAACATTCAGTACTTC. It is translated as CASSFSGGPAKNIQYF. The chain is built from TRBV28 and TRBJ2-4, with D possibly being TRBD2 (7 bases). Trimming took off 3 bases at V and 0 bases at J, with 12 bases between the two ends. CDR3 length equals 16 residues. The germline CDR1 and CDR2 sequences are MDHEN and SYDVKM.

The chain combines TRBV2 with TRBJ1-3; no clear D. Trimming stripped 10 bases from V and 3 bases from J, with 7 bases between. Germline lookup yields CDR1 SNHLY and CDR2 FYNNEI. The CDR3 is 11 amino acids. CDR3 nucleotide sequence: TGTGCCACCCAGATTGGAAACACCATATATTTT. The encoded protein is CATQIGNTIYF.

This clonotype appeared a few times. The V call is TRBV7-9, the J call TRBJ2-3, with D possibly being TRBD2 (6 bases). Germline V gene lookup returns CDR1 SEHNR and CDR2 FQNEAQ (reference sequence). The CDR3 sequence is 17 residues long. The V gene lost 5 bases and the J gene lost 5 bases, with 23 bases spanning the gap. The CDR3 nucleotides are TGTGCCAGCAGCCCCGGGGAGGCAGCCCGGTCGCGAGATACGCAGTATTTT. Translation: CASSPGEAARSRDTQYF. The whole variable domain, filled in from reference TRBV7-9 and TRBJ2-3, reads DTGVSQNPRHKITKRGQNVTFRCDPISEHNRLYWYRQTLGQGPEFLTYFQNEAQLEKSRLLSDRFSAERPKGSFSTLEIQRTEQGDSAMYLCASSPGEAARSRDTQYFGPGTRLTVL.

This chain connects TRBV12-5 to TRBJ1-1, with 7 bases that match TRBD1. The CDR3 extends over 13 amino acids. Unmatched junction bases numbered 5, after V lost 9 bases and J lost 1 base. Germline assignment: CDR1 LGHNT and CDR2 FRNRAP. The CDR3 sequence is CASQGGWNTEAFF. CDR3 nucleotide sequence: TGTGCTAGCCAGGGGGGTTGGAACACTGAAGCTTTCTTT.

Here the CDR3 DNA reads TGTGCCAGTAGTTTTGCAGGGTCAAATGAAAAACTGTTTTTT. It specifies CASSFAGSNEKLFF. V gene TRBV19 combines with J gene TRBJ1-4; the D gene is possibly TRBD1 (5 bases). The CDR3 extends over 14 amino acids. Germline values: CDR1 LNHDA, CDR2 SQIVND (reference sequence). Trimming took 5 bases from V and 5 from J, leaving 12 bases between them.

The V gene is TRBV24-1, the J gene TRBJ2-3; 9 nucleotides match TRBD1. Germline assignment: CDR1 KGHDR and CDR2 SFDVKD. This CDR3 is built from 15 residues. J lost 4 bases, V lost 5 bases, and 6 bases had no gene match. CDR3 protein: CATSGRDRVADTQYF. The CDR3 DNA sequence: TGTGCCACCAGTGGACGGGACAGGGTGGCAGATACGCAGTATTTT.

Written as DNA, the CDR3 is TGTGCCAGCCAGCTGGGGGGAAGTGGAAACACCATATATTTT. Its translation: CASQLGGSGNTIYF. The chain combines TRBV7-9 with TRBJ1-3, with D maybe TRBD1 (5 bases). The CDR3 consists of 14 residues. The germline V and J ends were trimmed by 8 bases and 3 bases, with 14 bases remaining between them. Looked up from germline, CDR1 is SEHNR and CDR2 is FQNEAQ (reference sequence). The full variable domain, in which reference TRBV7-9 and TRBJ1-3 provide the parts outside the CDR3, is DTGVSQNPRHKITKRGQNVTFRCDPISEHNRLYWYRQTLGQGPEFLTYFQNEAQLEKSRLLSDRFSAERPKGSFSTLEIQRTEQGDSAMYLCASQLGGSGNTIYFGEGSWLTVV.

The gene calls are TRBV27 and TRBJ2-7; 7 bases match TRBD2. This CDR3 contains 13 residues. V lost 8 bases and J lost 6; bases outside the gene matches: 10. The V gene's germline CDR1 is MNHEY and CDR2 SMNVEV (reference sequence). The CDR3 reads CASGGGILGEQYF. CDR3 coding DNA: TGTGCCAGCGGGGGGGGTATTCTAGGCGAGCAGTACTTC.

The chain combines TRBV12-5 with TRBJ2-1; D is undetermined. The V gene lost 0 bases and the J gene lost 2 bases, with 5 bases spanning the gap. CDR3 length: 14 amino acids. The germline CDR1 and CDR2 sequences are LGHNT and FRNRAP. In DNA, the CDR3 is TGTGCTAGTGGTTTGGTTAGGACCTACAATGAGCAGTTCTTC. This codes for CASGLVRTYNEQFF.

This sequence joins TRBV7-8 and TRBJ1-5; TRBD1 matches at 9 bases. The trim removed 1 base at V and 6 bases at J, leaving 4 bases unmatched. This CDR3 comprises 15 residues. Per the germline V gene, CDR1 is SGHVS and CDR2 is FQNEAQ. The CDR3 sequence is CASSLGTGALQPQHF. Written as DNA, the CDR3 is TGTGCCAGCAGCTTAGGGACAGGGGCGCTTCAGCCCCAGCATTTT.

This clonotype appeared many times. The V gene is TRBV3-1, the J gene TRBJ1-2, with 11 nucleotides matching TRBD1. The germline gives CDR1 LGHDT, CDR2 YNNKEL (reference sequence). This CDR3 comprises 18 residues. J lost 6 bases, V lost 2 bases, and 14 bases had no gene match. CDR3 residues: CASSQLWRGTGGADGYTF. CDR3 DNA sequence: TGTGCCAGCAGCCAACTTTGGAGGGGGACAGGGGGAGCGGATGGCTACACCTTC.

This chain uses TRBV27 with TRBJ2-2, with D possibly matching TRBD1 (6 bases). CDR1 and CDR2 from the germline V gene are MNHEY and SMNVEV (reference sequence). This CDR3 has 14 amino acids. The ends were cut back, 6 bases at V and 2 bases at J, with 10 bases in the middle. The CDR3 DNA reads as TGTGCCAGCAGGGGACACGGCAACACCGGGGAGCTGTTTTTT. Translating gives CASRGHGNTGELFF.